This TCR beta chain is from a study of blood T cell repertoires in COVID-19. Across the study: From the United States, Italy and Spain came samples of acute and convalescent COVID-19. Sample material is recorded as cDNA or gDNA derived from T cells, B-cell-depleted T cells, or PBMCs.

Original analysis: Reference gene primer amplification gave estimated nucleated cell counts. Measured with immunoSEQ multiplex PCR; TCRdb has only the in-frame clones, and not every one. That table supplies the V and J calls and clone size; D and trimming were determined from the DNA. The sample records about 39,000 clones, 65% to 90% being singletons. The CDR3 contains 13 residues. Losses at the gene ends were 8 bases for V and 3 bases for J; bases not matched to a gene: 3. In germline, CDR1 is SNHLY, CDR2 FYNNEI. This receptor was identified in a human donor in a cohort sampled during active COVID-19. The chain has TRBV2 and TRBJ2-7, with 11 nucleotides matching TRBD1. Sequencing used peripheral blood. The CDR3 region is CASGGQGVYEQYF. Written as DNA, the CDR3 is TGTGCCAGCGGGGGACAGGGGGTCTACGAGCAGTACTTC.